This TCR beta chain was sequenced for a study of blood T cells in healthy people across ages. Every donor provided roughly 10 milliliters of peripheral blood. The length of the CDR3 is 11 residues. The V end lost 11 bases, the J end lost 11 bases, and 18 bases lay between the germline ends. CDR1 is MDHEN, CDR2 SYDVKM, per germline. It was with a sample-barcoded 5' primer and a J-beta primer mix that a second PCR of roughly 7 to 12 cycles was run. The yield of each sample was at least 3 million CDR3-containing paired-end reads. Each CDR3 protein is one row after TCRdb ran MiXCR on the 5' RACE reads. This sample has 1.6 million or so distinct CDR3 sequences; 30% to 40% occur once, and the top ten carry around 11%. General study points: Because donor CMV status was unknown, expanded clonotype changes were possibly confounded. Unsorted PBMCs blocked a conclusive comparison of naive and antigen-experienced cells.

With regard to this clonotype: Its target is not known.

This clonotype was sampled from a young woman in good health. This chain joins TRBV28 and TRBJ2-5; D tentatively fits TRBD1 or TRBD2 (5 bases each). The sample consisted of blood. The CDR3 DNA is TGTGCCGAAGGGACCCTCTACAAGCAGTACTTC. Encoded protein: CAEGTLYKQYF. Full variable domain (missing parts from reference TRBV28 and TRBJ2-5): DVKVTQSSRYLVKRTGEKVFLECVQDMDHENMFWYRQDPGLGLRLIYFSYDVKMKEKGDIPEGYSVSREKKERFSLILESASTNQTSMYLCAEGTLYKQYFGPGTRLLVL.